This T cell receptor (beta chain) was recovered during a study of blood T cell repertoires in COVID-19. Study summary: Acute and convalescent COVID-19 samples came from the United States, Italy and Spain. PBMCs, B-cell-depleted T cells, or T cells provided the cDNA or gDNA that made up the material.

In the study's own analysis: Amplified reference gene primers provided the basis for estimating nucleated cell counts. Some clones are missing from TCRdb's copy, which holds only in-frame ones; the method was immunoSEQ multiplex PCR. Clonal size and the V and J genes are those of that table, whereas D and trimming came from the DNA. Of tens of thousands of clones in the sample, 65% to 85% were seen once. Sequencing was done on a sample of peripheral blood. The source is an older woman with acute or convalescent COVID-19.

This CDR3 reads CASSSRTSGSILYNEQFF. The CDR3 nucleotides are TGCGCCAGCAGCTCAAGGACTAGCGGGAGTATCCTCTACAATGAGCAGTTCTTC. The V and J genes are TRBV5-1 and TRBJ2-1, with TRBD2 matching over 13 bases. V lost 3 bases and J lost 3; bases outside the gene matches: 9. CDR3 size: 18 residues. Germline CDR1 is SGHRS and CDR2 is YFSETQ.